The 5 T cell receptor beta chains below were found in one sample sequenced in a study of blood T cell repertoires in COVID-19. Sequenced by immunoSEQ multiplex PCR; TCRdb stores in-frame clones only, minus some. This sample has under 250,000 clones; approximately 88% occur once, and the top ten carry just under 6.5%. Material: peripheral blood. Every receptor here comes from a woman between 25 and 40 years old with COVID-19, enrolled during active disease.

As DNA, the CDR3 is TGTGCCAGCACCTTGACAGCCTACGAGCAGTACTTC. Its translation is CASTLTAYEQYF. The V gene is TRBV2, the J gene TRBJ2-7; D perhaps matches TRBD1 (5 bases). The CDR3 is 12 amino acids. CDR1 is SNHLY, CDR2 FYNNEI, per germline. Trimming removed 7 bases at V and 2 bases at J, with 9 bases between.

V is TRBV19 and J is TRBJ2-3; 8 bases fit TRBD2. Germline V gene lookup returns CDR1 LNHDA and CDR2 SQIVND (reference sequence). The CDR3 has 15 amino acids. V shed 4 bases, J shed 4 bases, and the junction held 7 bases outside the gene matches. The CDR3 sequence is CASSTRAGAADTQYF. The DNA of the CDR3 is TGTGCCAGTAGTACGCGAGCGGGGGCGGCAGATACGCAGTATTTT.

The chain employs TRBV27 and TRBJ2-7; D is possibly TRBD2 (6 bases). Germline loops: CDR1 MNHEY, CDR2 SMNVEV (reference sequence). There are 13 residues in the CDR3. With 3 bases removed from V and 1 base from J, the gap between germline ends came to 7 bases. The CDR3 loop is CASSFGGSYEQYF. CDR3 in DNA: TGTGCCAGCAGTTTCGGGGGATCCTACGAGCAGTACTTC.

The chain joins TRBV4-3 to TRBJ2-7; perhaps TRBD2 as D (6 bases). Germline loops: CDR1 LGHNA, CDR2 YSLEER. Trimming cost V 0 bases and J 2 bases, with 20 bases left between them. The CDR3 is 18 residues long. CDR3 nucleotides: TGCGCCAGCAGCCAAGAGCGGGGTTCAGGGTCCGGTCCCTACGAGCAGTACTTC. This encodes CASSQERGSGSGPYEQYF.

This chain joins TRBV4-3 and TRBJ1-4, with 8 bases fitting TRBD1. This CDR3 spans 15 amino acids. Per the germline V gene, CDR1 is LGHNA and CDR2 is YSLEER. Trimming removed 2 bases from V and 7 bases from J; junction bases left unmatched: 6. Here the CDR3 DNA reads TGCGCCAGCAGCCAAAACAGGGGGATTAGTGAAAAACTGTTTTTT. This gives the protein CASSQNRGISEKLFF.